These T cell receptor beta chains were read from a single sample in a study of blood T cells in healthy people across ages. In TCRdb, the 5' RACE reads were re-called with MiXCR into one record per CDR3 protein. The data hold around 820,000 distinct CDR3 sequences, with just under 25% observed a single time. Separately, the same data were catalogued under a study of T cells of mothers and their children.

The sequencing input was blood. The receptors shown here come from a boy aged 5-17 years in good health. Both conserved end residues are part of each CDR3. The D gene is left open where the match is weak. Size is omitted from some rows. Given values are once, few, many or a class for expanded clones.

D gene: NA
V gene: TRBV27
clone size: NA
J gene: TRBJ2-7
CDR3 DNA: TGTGCCAGCAGTTCCGCCTATACTAGCTCCTACGAGCAGTACTTC
CDR3 protein: CASSSAYTSSYEQYF

D gene: NA
V gene: TRBV7-2
clone size: NA
J gene: TRBJ2-3
CDR3 DNA: TGTGCCAGCAGCCTTGAACCCCCACGTAAGCAGTATTTT
CDR3 protein: CASSLEPPRKQYF

D gene: NA
V gene: TRBV3-1
clone size: NA
J gene: TRBJ2-5
CDR3 DNA: TGTGCCAGCAGCCAAGACGGGGCTAGCCAGTACTTC
CDR3 protein: CASSQDGASQYF

D gene: TRBD1
V gene: TRBV4-1
clone size: once
J gene: TRBJ1-4
CDR3 DNA: TGCGCCAGCAGCCCCCCACAGGGGCGACGTAATGAAAAACTGTTTTTT
CDR3 protein: CASSPPQGRRNEKLFF

D gene: NA
V gene: TRBV6-5
clone size: NA
J gene: TRBJ1-2
CDR3 DNA: TGTGCCAGCAGTTCCGCGACAGGCCGTGGCTACACCTTC
CDR3 protein: CASSSATGRGYTF

D gene: NA
V gene: TRBV29-1
clone size: NA
J gene: TRBJ2-7
CDR3 DNA: TGCAGCGTTGTCCCCCGGGAGCGACTCGAGCAGTACTTC
CDR3 protein: CSVVPRERLEQYF

D gene: NA
V gene: TRBV12-3/TRBV12-4
clone size: few
J gene: TRBJ2-1
CDR3 DNA: TGTGCCAGCAGTGCCCTAGGTTTCTATGAGCAGTTCTTC
CDR3 protein: CASSALGFYEQFF

D gene: NA
V gene: TRBV28
clone size: few
J gene: TRBJ1-2
CDR3 DNA: TGTGCCAGCAGGACCTTGAATTCAGCTAACTATGGCTACACCTTC
CDR3 protein: CASRTLNSANYGYTF

D gene: NA
V gene: TRBV30
clone size: NA
J gene: TRBJ2-4
CDR3 DNA: TGTGCCCGGAGAGCGACAAAAGACATTCAGTACTTC
CDR3 protein: CARRATKDIQYF

D gene: NA
V gene: TRBV29-1
clone size: few
J gene: TRBJ2-7
CDR3 DNA: TGCAGCGTGAGGGGATACGAGCAGTACTTC
CDR3 protein: CSVRGYEQYF

D gene: NA
V gene: TRBV6-6
clone size: NA
J gene: TRBJ1-1
CDR3 DNA: TGTGCCAGCAGACTCGACAGGATGAAGACTGAAGCTTTCTTT
CDR3 protein: CASRLDRMKTEAFF

D gene: NA
V gene: TRBV28
clone size: NA
J gene: TRBJ1-1
CDR3 DNA: TGTGCCAGCAGTCGTGACAGTAAGACTGATGCTTTCTTT
CDR3 protein: CASSRDSKTDAFF

D gene: NA
V gene: TRBV12-3/TRBV12-4
clone size: many
J gene: TRBJ2-7
CDR3 DNA: TGTGCCAGCAGTTTCTACTACGAGCAGTACTTC
CDR3 protein: CASSFYYEQYF

D gene: NA
V gene: TRBV9
clone size: NA
J gene: TRBJ2-7
CDR3 DNA: TGTGCCAGCAGCGAGGGACCGGCTGGATACGAGCAGTACTTC
CDR3 protein: CASSEGPAGYEQYF